Shown below are 11 T cell receptor beta chains from a single sample sequenced in a study of blood T cells in healthy people across ages. A sample-barcoded 5' primer and a J-beta primer mix were used in a second PCR of roughly 6 to 11 cycles. TCRdb called the 5' RACE reads again in MiXCR, with one record for every CDR3 protein. Of 450,000 to 700,000 distinct CDR3 sequences in the sample, roughly a quarter were seen once. The sequenced sample was blood. These receptors were collected from an older woman in good health.

This clonotype was counted many times. This sequence joins TRBV6-5 and TRBJ2-7; no clear D. V shed 5 bases and J shed 3 bases, with 14 bases lying between them. In germline, CDR1 is MNHEY, CDR2 SVGAGI. The CDR3 length is 14 residues. CDR3 residues: CASSPDWDVYEQYF. The CDR3 DNA follows: TGTGCCAGCAGTCCTGACTGGGATGTCTACGAGCAGTACTTC.

This clonotype was observed a few times. The chain carries TRBV6-5 and TRBJ1-4; 7 bases agree with TRBD1. The CDR3 runs 14 residues. Per the germline V gene, CDR1 is MNHEY and CDR2 is SVGAGI. Trimming took 5 bases from V and 1 from J; bases not matched to a gene: 1. The CDR3 reads CASSGDRTNEKLFF. CDR3 DNA sequence: TGTGCCAGCAGTGGGGACAGAACTAATGAAAAACTGTTTTTT.

This clonotype turned up a few times. The chain has TRBV20-1 and TRBJ2-7; D possibly matches TRBD1 or TRBD2 (7 bases each). Looked up from germline, CDR1 is DFQATT and CDR2 is SNEGSKA (reference sequence). This CDR3 has 13 residues. With 6 bases removed from V and 2 bases from J, the gap between germline ends came to 14 bases. CDR3 DNA sequence: TGCAGTGCCAGCGGGGACAGAACCTACGAGCAGTACTTC. Translating it yields CSASGDRTYEQYF.

V usage is TRBV4-1 and J usage is TRBJ2-7; 10 positions match TRBD1. This CDR3 region has 15 residues. The V gene end was trimmed by 2 bases and the J gene end by 3 bases; junction bases not matched to a gene: 4. The germline CDR1 and CDR2 sequences are MGHRA and YSYEKL. The CDR3 is CASSQPTGGDYEQYF. CDR3 DNA sequence: TGCGCCAGCAGCCAACCGACAGGGGGCGACTACGAGCAGTACTTC.

The chain is built from TRBV3-1 and TRBJ2-1; 8 bases line up with TRBD2. Unmatched junction bases numbered 2, after V lost 2 bases and J lost 5 bases. CDR3 length equals 14 residues. Germline V gene lookup returns CDR1 LGHDT and CDR2 YNNKEL (reference sequence). In DNA form, the CDR3 reads TGTGCCAGCAGCCAAATCGGGGGGGACAATGAGCAGTTCTTC. Its translation: CASSQIGGDNEQFF.

The J gene is TRBJ2-1, the V gene TRBV10-3, with D possibly TRBD1 on 5 matching bases. Between the trimmed V and J ends, which lost 6 bases and 7 bases, there was a span of 16 bases. The CDR3 consists of 14 residues. Looked up from germline, CDR1 is ENHRY and CDR2 is SYGVKD. The CDR3 loop reads CAISPGSSVNEQFF. Written as DNA, the CDR3 is TGTGCCATCAGCCCAGGGTCCTCCGTAAATGAGCAGTTCTTC.

This clonotype was counted only a few times. The rearrangement joins TRBV5-1 to TRBJ1-2; a possible D gene is TRBD1 (5 bases). Germline V lookup: CDR1 SGHRS, CDR2 YFSETQ. The germline V and J ends were trimmed by 6 bases and 3 bases, with 24 bases remaining between them. CDR3 length: 17 amino acids. Here the CDR3 reads CASTMLGGSKGDYGYTF. CDR3 nucleotide sequence: TGCGCCAGCACCATGCTCGGGGGAAGTAAAGGAGACTATGGCTACACCTTC.

The rearrangement links TRBV6-1 to TRBJ1-2; unclear D gene. This CDR3 spans 14 amino acids. Germline V CDR1 and CDR2: MNHNS, SASEGT. V shed 2 bases and J shed 2 bases, with 9 bases lying between them. The CDR3, as DNA: TGTGCCAGCAGTGAATTAGCTCGAAACTATGGCTACACCTTC. Translation gives CASSELARNYGYTF.

This clonotype was recorded a few times. This chain links TRBV9 with TRBJ2-7, with 9 positions matching TRBD1. Germline lookup yields CDR1 SGDLS and CDR2 YYNGEE. This CDR3 comprises 16 residues. V shed 4 bases, J shed 3 bases, and the junction held 11 bases outside the gene matches. This CDR3 reads CASSPSSGTGIYEQYF. Written as DNA, the CDR3 is TGTGCCAGCAGCCCCAGTAGTGGGACAGGGATCTACGAGCAGTACTTC.

In this sample, this clonotype turned up a few times. V gene TRBV5-6 combines with J gene TRBJ1-2; D is undetermined. V lost 4 bases to trimming and J lost 3 bases, with 13 bases between them. Looked up from germline, CDR1 is SGHDT and CDR2 is YYEEEE. This CDR3 has 14 amino acids. The DNA of the CDR3 is TGTGCCAGCAGCGAGGGAACAAAGGACTATGGCTACACCTTC. Its protein product is CASSEGTKDYGYTF.

This clonotype was found a few times. This sequence joins TRBV25-1 and TRBJ2-1; 10 bases agree with TRBD1. Germline CDR1 reads MGHDK; CDR2 reads SYGVNS. This CDR3 has 15 residues. V shed 4 bases and J 5 bases; nucleotides not matched to a gene: 5. The CDR3 reads CASSGRDRGHNEQFF. CDR3 DNA sequence: TGTGCCAGCAGTGGCCGGGACAGGGGACACAATGAGCAGTTCTTC.